This T cell receptor (beta chain) was identified in a study of PD-1 blockade in classical Hodgkin lymphoma. Study-level findings and limits: The origin of the repertoire differences remains undefined, with disease activity or prior therapy as possible causes. According to reports, newly diagnosed patients had lower baseline TCR diversity than healthy donors, and relapsed/refractory patients had lower baseline TCR diversity still.

Clones were read by immunoSEQ multiplex PCR, and TCRdb kept only the in-frame ones, dropping some. Among some 62,000 clones listed, about 91% were seen once. On this clone itself: Its target is unknown.

Every one of the patients relapsed after autologous stem cell transplantation (brentuximab vedotin exposure was variable). Under best response, outcomes were complete response, partial response or progressive disease. The V gene's germline CDR1 is LGHNA and CDR2 YSLEER. Trimming cost V 0 bases and J 8 bases; bases outside gene matches: 13. This CDR3 contains 17 residues. The origin of this receptor is a human donor with classical Hodgkin lymphoma. The source material was peripheral blood mononuclear cells (PBMCs), sampled at baseline. The V call is TRBV4-3, the J call TRBJ2-1, with TRBD1 matching over 7 bases. In nucleotides, the CDR3 is TGCGCCAGCAGCCAAGATCAAAGGCAGGGGGTGATCGATGAGCAGTTCTTC. Amino acid sequence: CASSQDQRQGVIDEQFF.